Following are 5 T cell receptor beta chains from one sample sequenced in a study of a mutant IDH1 vaccine in newly diagnosed glioma. Time point defined: baseline, week 1 (first vaccination visit). Treatment of the sample: pre-vaccination baseline after standard-of-care therapy. The repertoire was sequenced with immunoSEQ multiplex PCR; TCRdb's copy has only in-frame clones and lacks some. The data hold about 34,000 clones, with over 60% observed a single time. The sample consisted of peripheral blood mononuclear cells (PBMCs), taken from a glioma patient treated with radiotherapy, temozolomide or both. These receptors were obtained from a man in his fifties with glioma. Some clones in this sample may be carry-over from other donors' samples.

For this clone: One end of the junction does not line up with germline, which may come from a read error. The chain is built from TRBV7-7 and TRBJ2-1; no clear D gene. Germline V gene data show CDR1 as SSHAT and CDR2 as FNYEAQ (reference sequence). This CDR3 contains 13 residues. CDR3 sequence reads: CASSLDLVTEQFF. The CDR3 DNA sequence: TGTGCTAGCAGCTTAGACCTAGTAACGGAGCAGTTCTTC.

This chain uses TRBV10-3 with TRBJ2-7; weak D call: TRBD2 (5 bases). Trimming took off 2 bases at V and 0 bases at J, with 11 bases between the two ends. CDR3 length equals 15 residues. The germline V gene encodes CDR1 ENHRY and CDR2 SYGVKD. DNA for the CDR3: TGTGCCATCAGTGAGGGGTGGGAGAGCTCCTACGAGCAGTACTTC. Amino acid sequence: CAISEGWESSYEQYF.

The rearrangement uses TRBV7-9 and TRBJ2-5; D remains unclear. CDR1 is SEHNR, CDR2 FQNEAQ, per germline (reference sequence). Trimming left V 3 bases short and J 0 bases short, with 8 bases between. CDR3 length: 14 amino acids. The CDR3 DNA follows: TGTGCCAGCAGCTTCATCCGGGACCAAGAGACCCAGTACTTC. This gives the protein CASSFIRDQETQYF.

This clone was observed a single time. The chain employs TRBV7-2 and TRBJ2-3; tentatively, D is TRBD2 (5 bases). CDR3 length equals 15 residues. The ends were cut back, 0 bases at V and 7 bases at J, with 14 bases in the middle. Germline CDR1 and CDR2: SGHTA and FQGNSA. The CDR3 loop is CASSLALERGNTQYF. The CDR3 DNA is TGTGCCAGCAGCTTAGCGCTAGAGCGAGGGAATACGCAGTATTTT.

The V and J genes are TRBV25-1 and TRBJ1-2; tentative D call: TRBD1 (6 bases). Looked up from germline, CDR1 is MGHDK and CDR2 is SYGVNS. This CDR3 has 13 residues. The V end lost 0 bases, the J end lost 8 bases, and 10 bases lay between the germline ends. The CDR3 sequence: CASSEYQGLGYTF. CDR3 DNA sequence: TGTGCCAGCAGTGAATATCAGGGGCTCGGCTACACCTTC.